These T cell receptor beta chains were read from a single sample in a study of shared clonotypes between healthy human individuals. Sequencing used immunoSEQ multiplex PCR; TCRdb keeps in-frame clones, though not all of them. The sample carries about 2.1 million clones, about 93% recorded once. The material sequenced was naive CD8+ T cells from PBMCs. Source of these receptors: a man between 18 and 29 years old in good health. Some clones in this sample may be carry-over from other donors' samples. The CDR3 runs from the conserved cysteine through the conserved F or W. Each record gives: J gene, D gene, clone size, V gene, CDR3 protein, CDR3 DNA. The D gene is left open where the match is weak. The size entry is marked missing in some rows and otherwise reads once, few, many or a size class.

TRBJ2-7 | TRBD2 | - | TRBV27 | CASSFQAGTPYEQYF | TGTGCCAGCAGTTTTCAAGCGGGAACTCCATACGAGCAGTACTTC
TRBJ1-5 | - | - | TRBV27 | CASSLNRGNSQPQHF | TGTGCCAGCAGTTTAAATCGGGGCAATAGTCAGCCCCAGCATTTT
TRBJ1-1 | - | once | TRBV19 | CASSLFYTASEAFF | TGTGCCAGTAGTCTCTTTTACACCGCAAGTGAAGCTTTCTTT
TRBJ2-2 | TRBD2 | - | TRBV4-3 | CASSQGLAGGPNTGELFF | TGCGCCAGCAGCCAAGGACTAGCGGGAGGGCCGAACACCGGGGAGCTGTTTTTT
TRBJ1-1 | - | - | TRBV27 | CASSSFFAPEAFF | TGTGCCAGCAGCTCTTTTTTTGCCCCTGAAGCTTTCTTT
TRBJ2-7 | TRBD2 | - | TRBV5-4 | CASSLDGALAGVSYEQYF | TGTGCCAGCAGCTTGGATGGGGCGCTAGCGGGAGTCTCTTACGAGCAGTACTTC
TRBJ1-1 | - | - | TRBV5-6 | CASSNTGTGNTEAFF | TGTGCCAGCAGCAACACCGGGACGGGGAACACTGAAGCTTTCTTT
TRBJ1-5 | - | - | TRBV5-6 | CASSFTGAQPQHF | TGTGCCAGCAGCTTCACGGGGGCACAGCCCCAGCATTTT
TRBJ1-5 | - | - | TRBV7-2 | CASSSLTGIQPQHF | TGTGCCAGCAGCTCCCTGACAGGTATTCAGCCCCAGCATTTT
TRBJ2-1 | - | once | TRBV6-5 | CASSFLAGGYDNEQFF | TGTGCCAGCAGTTTCCTGGCGGGCGGCTACGACAATGAGCAGTTCTTC
TRBJ2-5 | - | - | TRBV5-1 | CASTSARDSGETQYF | TGCGCCAGCACCTCGGCCCGGGATTCCGGAGAGACCCAGTACTTC
TRBJ2-7 | - | - | TRBV5-6 | CASSYNVEGYEQYF | TGTGCCAGCAGCTATAATGTTGAGGGGTACGAGCAGTACTTC
TRBJ2-3 | - | - | TRBV28 | CASSFRVGTDTQYF | TGTGCCAGCAGTTTCAGGGTTGGCACAGATACGCAGTATTTT
TRBJ2-7 | - | - | TRBV13 | CASSLDTKLYEQYF | TGTGCCAGCAGCTTAGATACGAAACTCTACGAGCAGTACTTC
TRBJ2-3 | - | - | TRBV4-2 | CASSQDRGSMVAQYF | TGTGCCAGCAGCCAAGATCGTGGGTCAATGGTGGCGCAGTATTTT
TRBJ1-2 | - | - | TRBV7-9 | CASSLVLVARGDGYTF | TGTGCCAGCAGCTTAGTCCTCGTGGCTCGTGGGGATGGCTACACCTTC
TRBJ2-3 | - | - | TRBV27 | CASTDTQYF | TGTGCCAGCACAGATACGCAGTATTTT
TRBJ2-7 | TRBD1 | - | TRBV12-5 | CASGPRDRDNEQYF | TGTGCTAGTGGCCCCCGGGACAGGGACAACGAGCAGTACTTC
TRBJ2-5 | TRBD2 | - | TRBV4-1 | CASSLAGVQETQYF | TGCGCCAGCAGCCTCGCGGGAGTGCAAGAGACCCAGTACTTC
TRBJ2-7 | TRBD1 | - | TRBV28 | CASSRPTGASYEQYF | TGTGCCAGCAGTCGCCCGACAGGGGCCTCCTACGAGCAGTACTTC
TRBJ2-5 | - | - | TRBV9 | CASSAHQETQYF | TGTGCCAGCAGCGCCCACCAAGAGACCCAGTACTTC
TRBJ2-7 | - | - | TRBV28 | CASSSIGRPSYEQYF | TGTGCCAGCAGTTCCATTGGCCGCCCCTCCTACGAGCAGTACTTC